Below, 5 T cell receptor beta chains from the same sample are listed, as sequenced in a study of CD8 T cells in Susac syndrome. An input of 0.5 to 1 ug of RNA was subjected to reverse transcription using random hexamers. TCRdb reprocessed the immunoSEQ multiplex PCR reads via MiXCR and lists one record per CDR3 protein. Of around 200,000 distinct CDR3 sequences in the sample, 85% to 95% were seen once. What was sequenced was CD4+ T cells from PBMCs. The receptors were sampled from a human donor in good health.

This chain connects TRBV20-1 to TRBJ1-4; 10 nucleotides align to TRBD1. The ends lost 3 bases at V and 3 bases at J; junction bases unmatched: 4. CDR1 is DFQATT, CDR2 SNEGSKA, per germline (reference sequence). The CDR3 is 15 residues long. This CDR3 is CSARTGGTANEKLFF. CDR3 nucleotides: TGCAGTGCTAGGACAGGGGGCACGGCTAATGAAAAACTGTTTTTT.

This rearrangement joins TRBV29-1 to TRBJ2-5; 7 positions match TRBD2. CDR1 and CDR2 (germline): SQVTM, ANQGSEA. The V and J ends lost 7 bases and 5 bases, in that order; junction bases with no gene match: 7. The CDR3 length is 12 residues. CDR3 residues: CSGTSYIETQYF. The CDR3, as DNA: TGCAGCGGGACTAGTTATATTGAGACCCAGTACTTC.

The CDR3 spells CASSSLTGGSYEQYF. The CDR3 region has the DNA TGCGCCAGCAGTAGTCTGACAGGGGGCTCCTACGAGCAGTACTTC. This chain connects TRBV5-1 to TRBJ2-7; TRBD1 agrees at 9 bases. Germline CDR1 is SGHRS and CDR2 is YFSETQ. The CDR3 loop spans 15 amino acids. Losses at the gene ends were 5 bases for V and 0 bases for J; bases not matched to a gene: 6.

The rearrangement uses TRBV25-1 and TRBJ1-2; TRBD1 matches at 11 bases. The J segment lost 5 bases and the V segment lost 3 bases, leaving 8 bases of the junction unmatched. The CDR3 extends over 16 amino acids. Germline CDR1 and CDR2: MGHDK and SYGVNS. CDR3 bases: TGTGCCAGCAGTGAGGGGACAGGGGGGGTTTTATATGGCTACACCTTC. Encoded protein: CASSEGTGGVLYGYTF.

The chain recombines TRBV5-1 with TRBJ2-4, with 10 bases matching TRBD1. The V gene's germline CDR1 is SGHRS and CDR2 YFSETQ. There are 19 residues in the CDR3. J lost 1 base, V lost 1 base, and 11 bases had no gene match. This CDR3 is CASSLLGQGRSGAKNIQYF. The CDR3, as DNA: TGCGCCAGCAGCTTGTTGGGACAGGGGAGGTCTGGGGCCAAAAACATTCAGTACTTC.